The 31 T cell receptor beta chains below come from one sample, sequenced in a study of T cell clonotyping in hematopoietic cell transplantation. Clones were sequenced by immunoSEQ multiplex PCR, and TCRdb holds only the in-frame ones, with some missing. In the table there are roughly 50,000 clones, about nine tenths of which are singletons. Time point given: recipient sample about 28 days before transplant, after cytoreduction. The material was peripheral blood mononuclear cells, obtained before stem cell transplant. These receptors came from a man between 60 and 75 years old with biphenotypic leukemia. Some clones in this sample may be carry-over from other donors' samples.

DNA for the CDR3: TGTGCCAGTAGTAGGGCCTTTGCGGGAAGGGAAGAGACCCAGTACTTC. This encodes CASSRAFAGREETQYF. V gene TRBV19 combines with J gene TRBJ2-5, with D possibly being TRBD2 (6 bases). V gave up 4 bases and J gave up 3 bases, with 18 bases separating them. The CDR3 totals 16 residues. Germline-derived CDR1 and CDR2 are LNHDA and SQIVND (reference sequence).

V usage is TRBV7-2 and J usage is TRBJ1-4; D possibly corresponds to TRBD1 (5 bases). Trimming cost V 1 base and J 7 bases, with 19 bases left between them. The CDR3 runs 17 residues. Germline-derived CDR1 and CDR2 are SGHTA and FQGNSA. The CDR3 DNA reads TGTGCCAGCAGCTTAGTTCGGGGCGGGGCACGTCCTGAAAAACTGTTTTTT. Protein: CASSLVRGGARPEKLFF. Full variable domain (rest looked up from reference TRBV7-2 and TRBJ1-4): GAGVSQSPSNKVTEKGKDVELRCDPISGHTALYWYRQSLGQGLEFLIYFQGNSAPDKSGLPSDRFSAERTGGSVSTLTIQRTQQEDSAVYLCASSLVRGGARPEKLFFGSGTQLSVL.

The chain couples TRBV5-4 to TRBJ2-6; D gene uncertain. This CDR3 comprises 14 residues. Germline CDR1 and CDR2: SGHNT and YYREEE (reference sequence). Trimming removed 1 base from V and 7 bases from J, with 9 bases in between. Written as DNA, the CDR3 is TGTGCCAGCAGCTTGACGGGTAAAGCCAACGTCCTGACTTTC. Encoded protein: CASSLTGKANVLTF.

The chain recombines TRBV7-3 with TRBJ2-1, with TRBD2 matching 11 bases. CDR1 is SGHTA, CDR2 FQGTGA, per germline. V shed 3 bases and J 4 bases; nucleotides not matched to a gene: 2. This CDR3 comprises 15 residues. The CDR3 coding sequence is TGTGCCAGCAGCTTGACTAGCGGGAAATACAATGAGCAGTTCTTC. Protein product: CASSLTSGKYNEQFF.

The chain links TRBV9 to TRBJ2-3; D call uncertain. V was pared by 0 bases and J by 6 bases, with 11 bases between. The CDR3 is 14 residues long. CDR1 and CDR2 from the germline V gene are SGDLS and YYNGEE. CDR3 amino acids: CASSVGTIGDTQYF. DNA for the CDR3: TGTGCCAGCAGCGTAGGGACCATTGGGGATACGCAGTATTTT.

J is TRBJ2-2 and V is TRBV28, with D possibly matching TRBD2 (6 bases). The CDR3 runs 16 residues. Germline loops: CDR1 MDHEN, CDR2 SYDVKM. Trimming left V 3 bases short and J 2 bases short, with 13 bases between. The CDR3 is CASSFRRDFNTGELFF. CDR3 bases: TGTGCCAGCAGTTTCCGCCGGGACTTCAACACCGGGGAGCTGTTTTTT.

A single count supports this clone. The CDR3: CASSPVSEALSYEQYF. The CDR3 DNA reads as TGTGCCAGCAGCCCCGTGTCGGAGGCCCTTTCCTACGAGCAGTACTTC. The gene calls are TRBV5-8 and TRBJ2-7; TRBD2 might be the D (5 bases). CDR1 and CDR2 from the germline V gene are SGHTS and YDEGEE. CDR3 length: 16 residues. V was clipped by 4 bases and J by 1 base, with 18 bases between them.

As to this clone: The same CDR3 is also encoded by other DNA sequences in this sample. V and J are TRBV11-3 and TRBJ2-1, with 8 positions matching TRBD2. Per the germline V gene, CDR1 is SGHNT and CDR2 is YENEEA. The length of the CDR3 is 14 residues. Trimming at V came to 1 base and at J to 4 bases, leaving 0 bases not matched to a gene. CDR3 DNA: TGTGCCAGCAGCTTAGCGGGAGGGTACAATGAGCAGTTCTTC. Its protein product is CASSLAGGYNEQFF.

The V call is TRBV28, the J call TRBJ2-1; the D is unclear. Germline values: CDR1 MDHEN, CDR2 SYDVKM. Trimming took 5 bases from V and 0 from J, leaving 8 bases between them. The CDR3 contains 14 residues. The chain's CDR3 is CASSLFSSYNEQFF. CDR3 DNA sequence: TGTGCCAGCAGTCTTTTTAGCTCCTACAATGAGCAGTTCTTC.

Within the sample, this clone is medium-sized. The chain recombines TRBV4-2 with TRBJ1-1; D remains ambiguous. Germline values: CDR1 LGHNA, CDR2 YNFKEQ. V dropped 0 bases and J dropped 11 bases, with 13 bases sitting between them. The CDR3 is 13 amino acids. The CDR3, as DNA: TGTGCCAGCAGCCAAGATTTGAGGGAGGTGGCTTTCTTT. Encoded protein: CASSQDLREVAFF.

Points on this clone: The identical CDR3 is also encoded by other nucleotide sequences in the sample. The chain links TRBV7-2 to TRBJ2-7; D not certain. With 3 bases removed from V and 2 bases from J, the gap between germline ends came to 8 bases. The CDR3 loop spans 13 amino acids. Per germline, CDR1 SGHTA and CDR2 FQGNSA. The CDR3, as DNA: TGTGCCAGCAGCTTGGGTGTAGCCTACGAGCAGTACTTC. The encoded protein is CASSLGVAYEQYF.

The chain combines TRBV9 with TRBJ1-1, with D possibly TRBD1 on 5 matching bases. The germline gives CDR1 SGDLS, CDR2 YYNGEE. This CDR3 is 16 amino acids long. The V gene lost 0 bases and the J gene lost 0 bases, with 12 bases spanning the gap. Here the CDR3 reads CASSVVSGSMNTEAFF. Here the CDR3 DNA reads TGTGCCAGCAGCGTAGTGTCAGGGAGCATGAACACTGAAGCTTTCTTT.

The chain carries TRBV29-1 and TRBJ2-2; D remains ambiguous. Trimming pared 6 bases from V and 4 bases from J, leaving 9 bases between. Germline V CDR1 and CDR2: SQVTM, ANQGSEA. This CDR3 has 12 residues. CDR3 protein: CSVWSPTGELFF. For the CDR3, the DNA is TGCAGCGTATGGAGTCCCACCGGGGAGCTGTTTTTT.

In this sample, this clone turned up once. This rearrangement joins TRBV10-1 to TRBJ2-3; 7 bases are shared with TRBD2. The germline CDR1 and CDR2 sequences are WNHNN and SYGVQD (reference sequence). The V segment lost 11 bases and the J segment 6 bases; nucleotides outside the gene matches: 14. The CDR3 is 14 residues long. CDR3 coding DNA: TGCGCCGTTCAAGCGGGATCCCCTAGGGATACGCAGTATTTT. It is translated as CAVQAGSPRDTQYF.

Notes on this clone: The identical CDR3 is also encoded by other nucleotide sequences in the sample. The rearrangement uses TRBV30 and TRBJ1-5; 11 positions agree with TRBD1. CDR1 and CDR2 from the germline V gene are GTSNPN and SVGIG (reference sequence). The CDR3 covers 13 residues. The J segment lost 5 bases and the V segment lost 5 bases, leaving 2 bases of the junction unmatched. CDR3 sequence: CAWGDRGDQPQHF. Written as DNA, the CDR3 is TGTGCCTGGGGGGACAGGGGGGATCAGCCCCAGCATTTT.

This clone came up a few times. The V call is TRBV30, the J call TRBJ2-7; possibly TRBD2 for D (5 bases). Germline CDR1 is GTSNPN and CDR2 is SVGIG (reference sequence). The CDR3 is 14 residues long. V lost 1 base and J 0 bases, leaving 10 bases between the germline ends. DNA for the CDR3: TGTGCCTGGAGTGACCGACGGGGCTCCTACGAGCAGTACTTC. It encodes CAWSDRRGSYEQYF.

The J gene is TRBJ1-1, the V gene TRBV9, with D possibly TRBD1 on 6 matching bases. The V end lost 1 base, the J end lost 1 base, and 11 bases lay between the germline ends. Germline CDR1 SGDLS, CDR2 YYNGEE. The CDR3 has 15 residues. CDR3 loop: CASSVSGDQNTEAFF. The CDR3 nucleotides read TGTGCCAGCAGCGTATCAGGGGACCAGAACACTGAAGCTTTCTTT. Together with reference TRBV9 and TRBJ1-1, the CDR3 gives the full variable domain: DSGVTQTPKHLITATGQRVTLRCSPRSGDLSVYWYQQSLDQGLQFLIQYYNGEERAKGNILERFSAQQFPDLHSELNLSSLELGDSALYFCASSVSGDQNTEAFFGQGTRLTVV.

This rearrangement joins TRBV27 to TRBJ2-7; D gene ambiguous. The V gene lost 4 bases and the J gene lost 6 bases, with 7 bases spanning the gap. The length of the CDR3 is 11 residues. CDR1 MNHEY and CDR2 SMNVEV come from the germline V gene (reference sequence). CDR3 residues: CASSSYREQYF. DNA for the CDR3: TGTGCCAGCAGTTCCTACCGCGAGCAGTACTTC.

The chain links TRBV15 to TRBJ2-7, with D possibly matching TRBD1 (5 bases). CDR3 size: 14 residues. V lost 0 bases, J lost 2 bases, and 8 bases lay in between. Germline CDR1 is LNHNV and CDR2 is YYDKDF (reference sequence). CDR3 bases: TGTGCCACCAGCAGAGACAGGGCAACCTACGAGCAGTACTTC. As protein: CATSRDRATYEQYF.

The chain joins TRBV5-1 to TRBJ2-1; no reliable D call. CDR1 and CDR2 from the germline V gene are SGHRS and YFSETQ. This CDR3 region has 16 residues. V dropped 3 bases and J dropped 5 bases, with 18 bases sitting between them. In DNA form, the CDR3 reads TGCGCCAGCAGCTCTCTGATACCCACAAATCACAATGAGCAGTTCTTC. Amino acid sequence: CASSSLIPTNHNEQFF.

By share, this clone ranks as large (0.1 to 1%). The gene calls are TRBV9 and TRBJ2-7, with D perhaps being TRBD1 or TRBD2 (5 bases each). CDR3 length: 13 residues. Germline V gene lookup returns CDR1 SGDLS and CDR2 YYNGEE. V was shortened by 3 bases and J by 4 bases, with 11 bases between the two germline ends. The chain's CDR3 is CASSEMGEYEQYF. In DNA, the CDR3 is TGTGCCAGCAGCGAAATGGGGGAGTACGAGCAGTACTTC. Full variable domain (rest looked up from reference TRBV9 and TRBJ2-7): DSGVTQTPKHLITATGQRVTLRCSPRSGDLSVYWYQQSLDQGLQFLIQYYNGEERAKGNILERFSAQQFPDLHSELNLSSLELGDSALYFCASSEMGEYEQYFGPGTRLTVT.

The J gene is TRBJ2-7, the V gene TRBV28; D might be TRBD1 or TRBD2, each matching 5 bases. Germline CDR1 and CDR2: MDHEN and SYDVKM. V lost 6 bases, J lost 3 bases, and 15 bases lay in between. The CDR3 extends over 14 amino acids. CDR3 bases: TGTGCCAGCAGACAGGTTGGGGGTTACTACGAGCAGTACTTC. Amino acids: CASRQVGGYYEQYF.

This clone was seen only a few times. The CDR3 here is CASSPGSRTGNTIYF. The CDR3 DNA is TGTGCCAGCAGCCCCGGGAGCCGAACTGGAAACACCATATATTTT. The chain has TRBV5-4 and TRBJ1-3; D unresolved. The CDR3 runs to 15 residues. The germline V and J ends were trimmed by 4 bases and 2 bases, with 13 bases remaining between them. Per the germline V gene, CDR1 is SGHNT and CDR2 is YYREEE (reference sequence).

V gene TRBV20-1 combines with J gene TRBJ2-1; D gene uncertain. This CDR3 spans 11 amino acids. Germline V gives CDR1 DFQATT, CDR2 SNEGSKA (reference sequence). Trimming cost V 5 bases and J 6 bases, with 8 bases left between them. CDR3 in DNA: TGCAGTGCTGGGCACCTCAATGAGCAGTTCTTC. Encoded protein: CSAGHLNEQFF.

This chain connects TRBV4-1 to TRBJ2-1; tentatively, D is TRBD2 (5 bases). Germline V CDR1 and CDR2: MGHRA, YSYEKL. There are 20 residues in the CDR3. V was shortened by 6 bases and J by 3 bases, with 30 bases between the two germline ends. CDR3 residues: CASSDGYGIPKSMGYNEQFF. The CDR3 region has the DNA TGCGCCAGCAGTGATGGGTACGGGATCCCCAAGAGTATGGGCTACAATGAGCAGTTCTTC.

This rearrangement joins TRBV29-1 to TRBJ2-7; 7 positions match TRBD1. Germline trimming cut 4 bases from V and 2 bases from J; bases unmatched to any gene: 5. Germline assignment: CDR1 SQVTM and CDR2 ANQGSEA. This CDR3 is built from 13 residues. For the CDR3, the DNA is TGCAGCGTTGGGGGGACAGAGACCTACGAGCAGTACTTC. Protein sequence: CSVGGTETYEQYF.

The chain carries TRBV10-3 and TRBJ2-2; TRBD2 is a possible D gene (6 bases). Germline lookup yields CDR1 ENHRY and CDR2 SYGVKD. Trimming took 8 bases from V and 7 from J, leaving 11 bases between them. This CDR3 is 12 amino acids long. The CDR3 nucleotides are TGTGCCATCCGCCGGGGAGGCGGGGAGCTGTTTTTT. Protein: CAIRRGGGELFF.

This clone was counted once. V usage is TRBV4-1 and J usage is TRBJ1-4; no clear D. Germline lookup yields CDR1 MGHRA and CDR2 YSYEKL. The CDR3 has 16 amino acids. Trimming stripped 0 bases from V and 0 bases from J, with 8 bases between. CDR3 coding DNA: TGCGCCAGCAGCCAAGAAAGTCAACCAACTAATGAAAAACTGTTTTTT. This translates into CASSQESQPTNEKLFF.

This rearrangement joins TRBV28 to TRBJ2-7; D perhaps matches TRBD2 (5 bases). The CDR3 is made up of 15 amino acids. CDR1 and CDR2 from the germline V gene are MDHEN and SYDVKM. The V and J ends lost 3 bases and 2 bases respectively, with 14 bases between them. The CDR3 protein is CASSFTGVPPYEQYF. The CDR3 region has the DNA TGTGCCAGCAGTTTCACCGGGGTCCCTCCCTACGAGCAGTACTTC.

The chain is built from TRBV2 and TRBJ2-3, with D unresolved. The CDR3 covers 14 residues. Germline V gene lookup returns CDR1 SNHLY and CDR2 FYNNEI. V was pared by 4 bases and J by 1 base, with 9 bases between. CDR3 nucleotides: TGTGCCAGCAGTGTTCATAGGGGCACAGATACGCAGTATTTT. Its protein is CASSVHRGTDTQYF.

The genes are TRBV29-1 and TRBJ2-2; 7 bases are a match to TRBD2. Trimming took 7 bases from V and 4 from J; bases not matched to a gene: 9. The germline V gene encodes CDR1 SQVTM and CDR2 ANQGSEA. This CDR3 has 14 amino acids. CDR3 sequence reads: CSALSGVSTGELFF. CDR3 sequence (DNA): TGCAGCGCGTTGAGCGGGGTGAGCACCGGGGAGCTGTTTTTT.